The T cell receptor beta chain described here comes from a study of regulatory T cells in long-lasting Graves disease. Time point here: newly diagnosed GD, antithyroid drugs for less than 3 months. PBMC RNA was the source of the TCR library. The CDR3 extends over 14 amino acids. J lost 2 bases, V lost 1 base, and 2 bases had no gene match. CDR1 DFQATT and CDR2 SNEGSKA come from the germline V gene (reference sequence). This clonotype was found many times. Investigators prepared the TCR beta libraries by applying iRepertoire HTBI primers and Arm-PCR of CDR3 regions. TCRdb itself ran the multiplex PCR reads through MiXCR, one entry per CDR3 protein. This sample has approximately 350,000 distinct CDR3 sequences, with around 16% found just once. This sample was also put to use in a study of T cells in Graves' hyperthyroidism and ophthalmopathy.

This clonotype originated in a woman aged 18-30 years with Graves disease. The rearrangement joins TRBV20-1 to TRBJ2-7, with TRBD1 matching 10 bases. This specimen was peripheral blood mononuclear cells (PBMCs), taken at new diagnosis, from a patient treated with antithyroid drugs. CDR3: CSARAGTGAYEQYF. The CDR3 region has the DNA TGCAGTGCTAGAGCCGGGACAGGGGCCTACGAGCAGTACTTC.